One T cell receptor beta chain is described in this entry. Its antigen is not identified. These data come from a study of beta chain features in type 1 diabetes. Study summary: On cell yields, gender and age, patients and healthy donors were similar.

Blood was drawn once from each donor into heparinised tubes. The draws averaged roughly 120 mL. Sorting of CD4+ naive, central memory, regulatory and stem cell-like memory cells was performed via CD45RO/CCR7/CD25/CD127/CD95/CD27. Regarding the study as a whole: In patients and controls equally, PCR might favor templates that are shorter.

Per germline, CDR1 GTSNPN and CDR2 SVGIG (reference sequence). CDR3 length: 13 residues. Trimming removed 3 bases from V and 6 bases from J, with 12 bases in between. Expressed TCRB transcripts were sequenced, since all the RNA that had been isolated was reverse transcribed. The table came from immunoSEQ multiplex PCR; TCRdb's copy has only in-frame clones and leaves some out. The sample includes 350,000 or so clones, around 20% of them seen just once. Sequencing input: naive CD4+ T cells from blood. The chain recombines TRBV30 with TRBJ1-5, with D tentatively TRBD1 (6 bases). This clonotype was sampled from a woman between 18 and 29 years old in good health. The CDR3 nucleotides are TGTGCCTGGAGCACAGGGTTCGTTCAGCCCCAGCATTTT. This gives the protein CAWSTGFVQPQHF.